This T cell receptor (beta chain) came from a study of spatial heterogeneity in lung cancer. There are 14 residues in the CDR3. CDR1 SNHLY and CDR2 FYNNEI come from the germline V gene. Trimming pared 10 bases from V and 0 bases from J, leaving 12 bases between. This clonotype was detected only a few times. Time point: sample taken at primary tumor resection. Whole RNA was taken from tumor, nontumor lung or frozen PBMC; it was then sequenced unsorted. MiXCR, applied by TCRdb to the 5' RACE reads, yields one record per CDR3 protein. Among more than 75,000 distinct CDR3 sequences, roughly an eighth were seen once, and the ten largest hold 4.6%.

The chain employs TRBV2 and TRBJ2-2; D is unclear. The TCR was taken from a male donor with early-stage non-small cell lung cancer. Sequencing used PBMCs, obtained at surgery. The CDR3 loop is CAITDKTNTGELFF. The CDR3 region has the DNA TGTGCCATCACCGACAAAACGAACACCGGGGAGCTGTTTTTT.